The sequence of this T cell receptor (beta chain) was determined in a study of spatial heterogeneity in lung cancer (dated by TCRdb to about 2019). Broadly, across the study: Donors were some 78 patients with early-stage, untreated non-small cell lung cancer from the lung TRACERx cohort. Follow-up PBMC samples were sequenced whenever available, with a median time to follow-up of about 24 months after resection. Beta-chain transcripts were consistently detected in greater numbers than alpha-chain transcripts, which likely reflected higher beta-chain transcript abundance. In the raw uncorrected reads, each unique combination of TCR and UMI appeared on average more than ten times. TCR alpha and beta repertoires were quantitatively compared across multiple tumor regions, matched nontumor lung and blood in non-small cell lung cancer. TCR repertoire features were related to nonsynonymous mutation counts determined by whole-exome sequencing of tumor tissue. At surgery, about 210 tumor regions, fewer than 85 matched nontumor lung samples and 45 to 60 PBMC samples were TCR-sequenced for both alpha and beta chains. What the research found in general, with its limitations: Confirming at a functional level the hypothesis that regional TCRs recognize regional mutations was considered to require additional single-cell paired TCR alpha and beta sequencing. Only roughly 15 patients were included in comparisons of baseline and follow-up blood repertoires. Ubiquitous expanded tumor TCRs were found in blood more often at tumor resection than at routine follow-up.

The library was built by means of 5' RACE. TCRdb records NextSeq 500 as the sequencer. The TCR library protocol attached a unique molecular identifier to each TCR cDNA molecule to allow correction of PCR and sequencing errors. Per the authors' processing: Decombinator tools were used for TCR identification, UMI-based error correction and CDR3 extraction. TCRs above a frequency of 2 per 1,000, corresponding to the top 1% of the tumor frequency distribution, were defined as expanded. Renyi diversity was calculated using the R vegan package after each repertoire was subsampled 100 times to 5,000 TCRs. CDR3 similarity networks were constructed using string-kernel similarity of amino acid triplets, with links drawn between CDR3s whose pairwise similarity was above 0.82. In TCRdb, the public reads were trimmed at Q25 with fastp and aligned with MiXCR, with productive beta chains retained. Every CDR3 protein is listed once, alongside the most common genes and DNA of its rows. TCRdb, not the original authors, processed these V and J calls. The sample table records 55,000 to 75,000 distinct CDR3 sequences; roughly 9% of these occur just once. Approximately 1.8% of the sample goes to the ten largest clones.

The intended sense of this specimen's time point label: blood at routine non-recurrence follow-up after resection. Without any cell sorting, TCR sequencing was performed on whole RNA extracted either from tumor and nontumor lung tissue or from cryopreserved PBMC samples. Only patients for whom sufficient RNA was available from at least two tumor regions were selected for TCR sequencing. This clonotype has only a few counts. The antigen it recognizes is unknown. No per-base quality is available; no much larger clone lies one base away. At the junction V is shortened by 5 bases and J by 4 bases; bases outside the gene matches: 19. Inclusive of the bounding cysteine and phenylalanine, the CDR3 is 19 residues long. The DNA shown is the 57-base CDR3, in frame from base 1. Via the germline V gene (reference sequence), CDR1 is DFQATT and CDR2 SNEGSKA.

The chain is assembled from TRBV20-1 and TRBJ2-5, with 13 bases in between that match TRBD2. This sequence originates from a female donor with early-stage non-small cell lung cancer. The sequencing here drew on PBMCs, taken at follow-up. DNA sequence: TGCAGTGCTCTCGGGACTAGCGGGATAGGGGCCCAGTTGGTAGAGACCCAGTACTTC. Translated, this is CSALGTSGIGAQLVETQYF.